The T cell receptor beta chain described here comes from a study of blood T cells in healthy people across ages (dated by TCRdb to between 2014 and 2016). In the study overall: In model experiments, template switching captured about one uniquely barcoded TCR beta cDNA molecule for every two T cells. Age-related changes in TCR beta repertoire diversity were measured in the study by deep sequencing normalized with unique cDNA molecular identifiers. Four age groups were formed from the donors: young (average roughly 15 years), middle-aged (approximately 40), aged (roughly 56) and long-lived (around 80). To avoid experimental bias, donors of different ages were randomly spread across the sequencing lanes. Two additional independent replicas of 1 million unique cDNA reads from the same blood draw were analyzed for two donors (one aged 18 to 30 and one aged 80 or older). The full study reports these points: The percentage of naive T cells measured by flow cytometry correlated strongly with observed TCR beta diversity. Because profiling used bulk unsorted PBMCs, naive and antigen-experienced compartments could not be compared conclusively. Total diversity estimates from one million sequenced T cells were considered lower bounds and underestimates. Compared with the aged group, more naive CD4+ T cells, fewer expanded clones and increased TCR diversity were shown by the long-lived group, suggesting age selection. Observed TCR beta diversity per million T cells fell roughly linearly with age, and a significant reduction was already apparent by age approximately 40. Because the CMV infection status of the donors was unknown, age-related changes in expanded clonotypes may potentially have been confounded.

The method behind the library was 5' RACE. Sequenced on an Illumina HiSeq 2500. A second PCR of about 6 to 11 cycles was performed with a sample-barcoded 5' primer and a J-beta primer mix. Each TCR beta cDNA molecule received a unique molecular identifier from a template-switch 5' adaptor carrying 12 random nucleotides. Each sample yielded at least 2.5 million CDR3-containing paired-end reads. All of the RNA was converted into first-strand cDNA using the Mint cDNA synthesis kit, with a TRBC-specific oligonucleotide serving as the primer. Following uracil-DNA glycosylase treatment, all cDNA underwent a first 18-cycle PCR with the universal primers M1SS and BC2_uni_R. The study's own analysis went as follows. For normalization, 1 million high-quality reads were randomly selected from each sample, with every read carrying a distinct molecular identifier. Instead of being binned into consensus sequences, reads with shared molecular identifiers were discarded. MiTCR, set to a Q25 quality threshold and the strictest error-elimination algorithm, was used for CDR3 identification, clonotype clustering and error correction. A nonparametric unseen species model with Euler transformation was used to estimate lower-bound total TCR beta diversity. In TCRdb, the public reads were trimmed at Q25 with fastp and aligned with MiXCR, with productive beta chains retained. When rows share a CDR3 protein, they turn into one entry using the most common DNA and genes. TCRdb, not the original authors, processed these V and J calls. The sample table holds about 680,000 distinct CDR3 sequences, of which approximately 49% were seen once. About 32% of the sample belongs to the ten largest clones.

Donors were about 36 systemically healthy Caucasian individuals from Russia aged roughly 6 to 90 years. Around 10 milliliters of peripheral blood were drawn from each donor into EDTA-treated Vacutainer tubes. PBMCs were isolated by Ficoll-Paque density-gradient centrifugation, with at least 6.5 million obtained per sample. Total RNA was extracted from PBMCs with Trizol reagent, with at least 6 micrograms obtained per sample. For every donor, flow cytometry on a PBMC aliquot measured the percentage of naive CD45RAhigh/CD27high T cells. Reading from cysteine to phenylalanine, the CDR3 counts 15 amino acids. Only the CDR3 DNA is retained, 45 bases long and in frame from the first base. A distance of 16 bases separates the germline ends of V and J, which lose 0 bases and 7 bases respectively. The CDR1 and CDR2 encoded by the germline V gene (reference sequence) are LNHNV and YYDKDF. A note on this clonotype: This clone's antigen is unknown. The record has no base qualities; no much larger clone is one base away.

Material: blood. The receptor chain draws on TRBV15 and TRBJ2-7, and the D gene may be TRBD1, 5 bases matching. This receptor was obtained from a woman aged 55-70 years in good health. In nucleotides, the sequence is TGTGCCACCAGCAGAGATTATGGGGAAAGGGGTGAGCAGTACTTC. The translation is CATSRDYGERGEQYF.